This entry describes one TCR beta chain. This sample was included in a study of Ad26.COV2.S vaccination and SARS-CoV-2 variants. About the study: COV1001, an Ad26.COV2.S trial, supplied this vaccine-arm donor. Recipients of Ad26.COV2.S got it intramuscularly, once or twice 56 days apart.

There are 15 residues in the CDR3. The germline CDR1 and CDR2 sequences are MGHRA and YSYEKL. V was trimmed by 0 bases and J by 4 bases, leaving 12 bases between them. Treatment indicated: around 19 received Ad26.COV2.S at low or high dose, single or two shots; about 5 received placebo; per-sample allocation not given. Vaccine and placebo recipients were sampled on day 63 after the first injection. A Boston donor was an adult aged 18-55 years. Sequenced by immunoSEQ multiplex PCR; TCRdb stores in-frame clones only, minus some. The sample holds 380,000 or so clones, around nine tenths seen once. The receptor was derived from a person between 18 and 65 years old who received the Ad26.COV2.S COVID-19 vaccine or a placebo. The chain carries TRBV4-1 and TRBJ1-1; D may be TRBD1 (6 bases). This specimen was peripheral blood, taken in a trial of Ad26.COV2.S vaccine versus placebo. DNA for the CDR3: TGCGCCAGCAGCCAAGAGGGGGCCGCGGTCACTGAAGCTTTCTTT. It codes for CASSQEGAAVTEAFF.